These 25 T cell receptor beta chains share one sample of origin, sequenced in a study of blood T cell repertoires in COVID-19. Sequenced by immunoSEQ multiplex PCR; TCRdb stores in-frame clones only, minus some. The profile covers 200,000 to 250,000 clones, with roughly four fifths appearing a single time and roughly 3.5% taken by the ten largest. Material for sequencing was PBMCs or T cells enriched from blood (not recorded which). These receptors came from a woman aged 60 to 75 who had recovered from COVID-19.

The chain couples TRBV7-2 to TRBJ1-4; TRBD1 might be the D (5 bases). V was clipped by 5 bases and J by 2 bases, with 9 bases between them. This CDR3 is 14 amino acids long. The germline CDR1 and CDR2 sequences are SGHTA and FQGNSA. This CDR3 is CASSTRVTNEKLFF. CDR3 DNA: TGTGCCAGCAGCACCAGGGTTACTAATGAAAAACTGTTTTTT.

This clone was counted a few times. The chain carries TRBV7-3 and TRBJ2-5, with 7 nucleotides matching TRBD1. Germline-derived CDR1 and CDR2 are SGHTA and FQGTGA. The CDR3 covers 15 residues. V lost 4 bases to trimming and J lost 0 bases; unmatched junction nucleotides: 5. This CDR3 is CASSYSGTDQETQYF. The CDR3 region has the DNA TGTGCCAGCAGCTACTCCGGGACAGACCAAGAGACCCAGTACTTC. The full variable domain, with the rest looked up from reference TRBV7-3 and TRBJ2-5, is GAGVSQTPSNKVTEKGKYVELRCDPISGHTALYWYRQSLGQGPEFLIYFQGTGAADDSGLPNDRFFAVRPEGSVSTLKIQRTERGDSAVYLCASSYSGTDQETQYFGPGTRLLVL.

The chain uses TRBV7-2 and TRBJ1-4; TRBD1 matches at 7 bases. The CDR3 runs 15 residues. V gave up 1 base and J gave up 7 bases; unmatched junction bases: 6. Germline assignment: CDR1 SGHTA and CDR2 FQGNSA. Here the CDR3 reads CASSLEGAQSEKLFF. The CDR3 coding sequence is TGTGCCAGCAGCTTAGAGGGGGCGCAGTCTGAAAAACTGTTTTTT. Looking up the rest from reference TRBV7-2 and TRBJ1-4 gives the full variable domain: GAGVSQSPSNKVTEKGKDVELRCDPISGHTALYWYRQSLGQGLEFLIYFQGNSAPDKSGLPSDRFSAERTGGSVSTLTIQRTQQEDSAVYLCASSLEGAQSEKLFFGSGTQLSVL.

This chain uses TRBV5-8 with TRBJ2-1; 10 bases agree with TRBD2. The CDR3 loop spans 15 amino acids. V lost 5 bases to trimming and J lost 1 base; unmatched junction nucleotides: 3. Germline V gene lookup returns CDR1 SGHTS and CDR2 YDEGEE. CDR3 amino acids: CASSFSGGSYNEQFF. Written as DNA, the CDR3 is TGTGCCAGCAGTTTTAGCGGGGGGTCCTACAATGAGCAGTTCTTC.

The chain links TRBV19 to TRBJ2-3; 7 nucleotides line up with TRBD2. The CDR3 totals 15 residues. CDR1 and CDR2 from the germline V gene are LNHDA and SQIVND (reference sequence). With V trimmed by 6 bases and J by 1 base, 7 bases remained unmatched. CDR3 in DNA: TGTGCCAGTAGAAGGAGCGGGAACCGCACAGATACGCAGTATTTT. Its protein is CASRRSGNRTDTQYF.

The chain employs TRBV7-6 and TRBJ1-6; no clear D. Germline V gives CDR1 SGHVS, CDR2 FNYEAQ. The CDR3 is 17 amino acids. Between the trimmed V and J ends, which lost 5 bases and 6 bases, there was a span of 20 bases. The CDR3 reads CASSPRENINLNSPLHF. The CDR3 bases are TGTGCCAGCAGCCCCCGGGAGAATATAAACCTTAATTCACCCCTCCACTTT.

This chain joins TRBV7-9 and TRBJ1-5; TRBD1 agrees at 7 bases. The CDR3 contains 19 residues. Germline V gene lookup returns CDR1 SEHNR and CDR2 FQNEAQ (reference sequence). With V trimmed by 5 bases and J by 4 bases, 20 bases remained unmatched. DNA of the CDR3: TGTGCCAGCAGCCCCTTAAACCCCAAACCCGGGACAGAGAATCAGCCCCAGCATTTT. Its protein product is CASSPLNPKPGTENQPQHF. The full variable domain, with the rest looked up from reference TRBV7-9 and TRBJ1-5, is DTGVSQNPRHKITKRGQNVTFRCDPISEHNRLYWYRQTLGQGPEFLTYFQNEAQLEKSRLLSDRFSAERPKGSFSTLEIQRTEQGDSAMYLCASSPLNPKPGTENQPQHFGDGTRLSIL.

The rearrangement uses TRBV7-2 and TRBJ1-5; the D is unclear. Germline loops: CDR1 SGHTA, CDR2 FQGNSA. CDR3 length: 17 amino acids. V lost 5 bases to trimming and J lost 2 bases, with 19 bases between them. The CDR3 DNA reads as TGTGCCAGCAGCCCGGAGGTGGCCACCCGTGGCAATCAGCCCCAGCATTTT. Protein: CASSPEVATRGNQPQHF.

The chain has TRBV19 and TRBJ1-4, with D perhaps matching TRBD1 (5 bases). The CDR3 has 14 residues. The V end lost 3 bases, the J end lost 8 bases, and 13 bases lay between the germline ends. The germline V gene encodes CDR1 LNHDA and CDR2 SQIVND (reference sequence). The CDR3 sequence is CASSISQGREKLFF. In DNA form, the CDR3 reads TGTGCCAGTAGTATCTCCCAGGGTCGAGAAAAACTGTTTTTT.

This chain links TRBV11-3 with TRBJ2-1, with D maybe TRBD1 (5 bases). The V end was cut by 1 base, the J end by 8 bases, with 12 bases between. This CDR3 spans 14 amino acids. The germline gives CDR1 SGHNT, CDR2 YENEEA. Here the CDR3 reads CASSLGQPLDEQFF. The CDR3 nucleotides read TGTGCCAGCAGCTTAGGACAGCCCTTGGATGAGCAGTTCTTC.

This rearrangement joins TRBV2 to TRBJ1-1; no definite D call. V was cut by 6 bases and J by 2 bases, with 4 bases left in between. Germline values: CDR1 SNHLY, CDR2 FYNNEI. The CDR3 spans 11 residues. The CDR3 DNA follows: TGTGCCAGCAGACAAAACACTGAAGCTTTCTTT. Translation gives CASRQNTEAFF.

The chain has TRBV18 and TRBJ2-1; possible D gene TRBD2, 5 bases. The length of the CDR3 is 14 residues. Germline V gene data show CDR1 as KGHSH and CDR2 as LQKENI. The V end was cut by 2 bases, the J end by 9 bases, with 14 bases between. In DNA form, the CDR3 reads TGTGCCAGCTCACCAGCCGCGAGCGGAATTGAGCAGTTCTTC. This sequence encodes CASSPAASGIEQFF.

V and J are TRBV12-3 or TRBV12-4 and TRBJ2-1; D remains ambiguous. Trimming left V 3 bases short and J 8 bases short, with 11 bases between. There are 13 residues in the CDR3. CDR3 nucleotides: TGTGCCAGCAGTTTCAGCGAGAGTCATGAGCAGTTCTTC. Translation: CASSFSESHEQFF.

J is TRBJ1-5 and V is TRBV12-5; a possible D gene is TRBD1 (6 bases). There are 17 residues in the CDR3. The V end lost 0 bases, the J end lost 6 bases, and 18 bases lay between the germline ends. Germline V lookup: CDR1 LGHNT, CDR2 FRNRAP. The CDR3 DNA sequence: TGTGCTAGTGGTTTGGTAGTGTTGGCAGGGGCCACTCAGCCCCAGCATTTT. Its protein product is CASGLVVLAGATQPQHF.

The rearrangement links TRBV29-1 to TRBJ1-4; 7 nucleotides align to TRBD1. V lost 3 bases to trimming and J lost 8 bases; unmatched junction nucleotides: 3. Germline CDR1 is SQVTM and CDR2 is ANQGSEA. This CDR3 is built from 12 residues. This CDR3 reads CSVDQGGEKLFF. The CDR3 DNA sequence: TGCAGCGTTGATCAGGGGGGAGAAAAACTGTTTTTT. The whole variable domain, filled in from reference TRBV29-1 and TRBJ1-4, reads SAVISQKPSRDICQRGTSLTIQCQVDSQVTMMFWYRQQPGQSLTLIATANQGSEATYESGFVIDKFPISRPNLTFSTLTVSNMSPEDSSIYLCSVDQGGEKLFFGSGTQLSVL.

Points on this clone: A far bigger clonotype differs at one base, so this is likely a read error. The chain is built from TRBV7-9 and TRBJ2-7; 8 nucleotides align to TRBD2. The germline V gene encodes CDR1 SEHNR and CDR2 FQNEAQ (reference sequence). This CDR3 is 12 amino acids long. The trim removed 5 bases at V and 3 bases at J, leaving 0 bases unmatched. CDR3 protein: CASSRGGYEQYF. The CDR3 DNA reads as TGTGCCAGCAGCCGGGGGGGCTACGAGCAGTACTTC.

The CDR3: CASSKTGDQQYF. The CDR3, as DNA: TGTGCCAGCTCAAAGACAGGGGACCAGCAGTACTTC. The chain links TRBV18 to TRBJ2-7; 8 positions agree with TRBD1. CDR3 length: 12 amino acids. V was pared by 5 bases and J by 8 bases, with 5 bases of the junction left unmatched. Germline V gives CDR1 KGHSH, CDR2 LQKENI.

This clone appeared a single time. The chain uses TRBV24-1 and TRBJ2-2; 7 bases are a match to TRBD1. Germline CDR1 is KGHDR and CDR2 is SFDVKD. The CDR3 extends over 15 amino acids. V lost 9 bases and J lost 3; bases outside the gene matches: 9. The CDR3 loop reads CATASGTAYTGELFF. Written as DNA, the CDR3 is TGTGCCACCGCTTCCGGGACAGCCTACACCGGGGAGCTGTTTTTT.

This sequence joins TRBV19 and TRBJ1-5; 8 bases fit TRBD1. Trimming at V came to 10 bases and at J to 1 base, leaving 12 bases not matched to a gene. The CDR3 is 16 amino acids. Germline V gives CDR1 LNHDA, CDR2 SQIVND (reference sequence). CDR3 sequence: CATRGTGLRSNQPQHF. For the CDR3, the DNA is TGTGCCACCAGGGGGACAGGTCTTAGAAGCAATCAGCCCCAGCATTTT.

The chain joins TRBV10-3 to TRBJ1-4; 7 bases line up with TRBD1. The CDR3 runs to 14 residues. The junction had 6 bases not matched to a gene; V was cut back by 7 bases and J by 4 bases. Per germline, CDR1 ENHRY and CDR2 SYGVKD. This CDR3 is CAIKGGQDNEKLFF. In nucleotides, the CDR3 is TGTGCCATCAAGGGAGGACAGGATAATGAAAAACTGTTTTTT.

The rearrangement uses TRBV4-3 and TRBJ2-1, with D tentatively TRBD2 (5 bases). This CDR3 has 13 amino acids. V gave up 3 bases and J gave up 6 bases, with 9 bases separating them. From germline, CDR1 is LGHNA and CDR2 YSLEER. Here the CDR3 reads CASSQSSSNEQFF. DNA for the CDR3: TGCGCCAGCAGCCAGTCTAGCAGCAATGAGCAGTTCTTC.

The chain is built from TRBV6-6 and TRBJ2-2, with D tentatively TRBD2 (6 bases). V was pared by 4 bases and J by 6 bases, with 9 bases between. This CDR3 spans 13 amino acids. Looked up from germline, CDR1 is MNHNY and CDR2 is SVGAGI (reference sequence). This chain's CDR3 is CASSSREAGELFF. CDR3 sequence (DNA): TGTGCCAGCAGTTCCAGGGAGGCCGGGGAGCTGTTTTTT.

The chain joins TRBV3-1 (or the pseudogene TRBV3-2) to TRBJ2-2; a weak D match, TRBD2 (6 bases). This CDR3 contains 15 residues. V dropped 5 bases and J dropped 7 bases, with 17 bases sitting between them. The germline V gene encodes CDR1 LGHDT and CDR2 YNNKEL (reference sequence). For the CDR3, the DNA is TGTGCCAGCAGCGCGAGCGGGCGCCTTAACGGGGAGCTGTTTTTT. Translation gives CASSASGRLNGELFF.

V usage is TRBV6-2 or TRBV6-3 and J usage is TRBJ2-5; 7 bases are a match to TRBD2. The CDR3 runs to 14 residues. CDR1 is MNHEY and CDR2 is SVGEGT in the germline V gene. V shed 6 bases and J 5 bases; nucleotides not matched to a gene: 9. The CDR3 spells CASSLGLVSETQYF. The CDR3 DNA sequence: TGTGCCAGCAGCCTCGGACTAGTTTCGGAGACCCAGTACTTC.

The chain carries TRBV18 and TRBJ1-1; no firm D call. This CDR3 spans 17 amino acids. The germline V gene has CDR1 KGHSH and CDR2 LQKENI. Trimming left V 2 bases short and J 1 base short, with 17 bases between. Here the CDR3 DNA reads TGTGCCAGCTCACCAAGGCAGGCTGATGTTTCGAACACTGAAGCTTTCTTT. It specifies CASSPRQADVSNTEAFF. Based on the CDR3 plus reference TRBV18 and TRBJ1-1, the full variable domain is NAGVMQNPRHLVRRRGQEARLRCSPMKGHSHVYWYRQLPEEGLKFMVYLQKENIIDESGMPKERFSAEFPKEGPSILRIQQVVRGDSAAYFCASSPRQADVSNTEAFFGQGTRLTVV.